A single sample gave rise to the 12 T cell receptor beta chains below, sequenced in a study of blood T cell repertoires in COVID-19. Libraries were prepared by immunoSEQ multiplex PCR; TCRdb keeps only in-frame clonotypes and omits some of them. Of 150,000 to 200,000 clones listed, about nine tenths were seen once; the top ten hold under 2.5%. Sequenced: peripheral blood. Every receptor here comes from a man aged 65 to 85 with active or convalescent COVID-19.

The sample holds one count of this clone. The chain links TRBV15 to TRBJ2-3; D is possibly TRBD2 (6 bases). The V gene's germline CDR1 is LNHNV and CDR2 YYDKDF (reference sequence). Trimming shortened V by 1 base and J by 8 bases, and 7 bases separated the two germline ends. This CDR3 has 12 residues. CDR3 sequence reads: CATSRAGVTQYF. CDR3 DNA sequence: TGTGCCACCAGCAGAGCGGGAGTTACGCAGTATTTT. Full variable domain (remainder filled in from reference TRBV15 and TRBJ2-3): DAMVIQNPRYQVTQFGKPVTLSCSQTLNHNVMYWYQQKSSQAPKLLFHYYDKDFNNEADTPDNFQSRRPNTSFCFLDIRSPGLGDTAMYLCATSRAGVTQYFGPGTRLTVL.

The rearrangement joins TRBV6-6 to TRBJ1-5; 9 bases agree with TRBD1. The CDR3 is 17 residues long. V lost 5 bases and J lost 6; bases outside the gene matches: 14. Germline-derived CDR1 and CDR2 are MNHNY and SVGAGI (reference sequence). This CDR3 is CASSPRIGTGLVQPQHF. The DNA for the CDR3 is TGTGCCAGCAGTCCTCGAATCGGGACAGGGTTGGTTCAGCCCCAGCATTTT.

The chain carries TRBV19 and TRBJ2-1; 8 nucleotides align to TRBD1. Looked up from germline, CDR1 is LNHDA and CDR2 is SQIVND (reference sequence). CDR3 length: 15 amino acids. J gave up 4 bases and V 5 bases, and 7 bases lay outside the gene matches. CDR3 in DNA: TGTGCCAGTAGTCAGGACAGGGCTGGTTACAATGAGCAGTTCTTC. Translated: CASSQDRAGYNEQFF.

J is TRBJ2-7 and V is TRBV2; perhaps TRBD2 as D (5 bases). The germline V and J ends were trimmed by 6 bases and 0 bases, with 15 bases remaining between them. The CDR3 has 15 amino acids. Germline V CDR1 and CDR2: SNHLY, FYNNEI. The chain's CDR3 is CASRRLTVLSYEQYF. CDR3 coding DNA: TGTGCCAGCAGGAGACTAACGGTCCTCTCCTACGAGCAGTACTTC.

CDR3 sequence: CASSSLAGGGTANTGELFF. The CDR3 nucleotides read TGTGCCAGCAGCTCCCTAGCGGGAGGGGGGACCGCGAACACCGGGGAGCTGTTTTTT. J is TRBJ2-2 and V is TRBV7-9; 12 bases match TRBD2. Germline loops: CDR1 SEHNR, CDR2 FQNEAQ (reference sequence). The V and J ends lost 4 bases and 0 bases, in that order; junction bases with no gene match: 9. This CDR3 has 19 amino acids.

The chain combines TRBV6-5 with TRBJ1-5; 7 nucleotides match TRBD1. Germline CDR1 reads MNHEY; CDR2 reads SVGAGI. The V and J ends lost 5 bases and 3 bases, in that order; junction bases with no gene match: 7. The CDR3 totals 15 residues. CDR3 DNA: TGTGCCAGCAGTCTGGGACAGCTATACAATCAGCCCCAGCATTTT. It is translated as CASSLGQLYNQPQHF.

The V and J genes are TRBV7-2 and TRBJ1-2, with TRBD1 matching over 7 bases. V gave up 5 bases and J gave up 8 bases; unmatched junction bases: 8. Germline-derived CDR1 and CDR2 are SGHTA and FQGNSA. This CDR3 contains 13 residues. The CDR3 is CASSQTGYQGYTF. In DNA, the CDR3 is TGTGCCAGCAGCCAGACAGGGTATCAGGGCTACACCTTC.

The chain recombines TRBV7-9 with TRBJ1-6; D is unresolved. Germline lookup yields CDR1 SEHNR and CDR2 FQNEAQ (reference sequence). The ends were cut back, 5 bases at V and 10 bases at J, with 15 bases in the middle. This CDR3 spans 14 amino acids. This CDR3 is CASSPPGVASPLHF. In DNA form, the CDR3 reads TGTGCCAGCAGCCCCCCCGGGGTGGCCTCACCCCTCCACTTT.

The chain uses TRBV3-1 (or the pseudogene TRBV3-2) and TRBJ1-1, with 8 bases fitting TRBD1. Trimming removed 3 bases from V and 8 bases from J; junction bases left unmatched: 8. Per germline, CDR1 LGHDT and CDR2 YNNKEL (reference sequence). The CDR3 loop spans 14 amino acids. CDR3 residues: CASSHTDRGREAFF. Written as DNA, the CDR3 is TGTGCCAGCAGCCACACCGACAGGGGAAGGGAAGCTTTCTTT.

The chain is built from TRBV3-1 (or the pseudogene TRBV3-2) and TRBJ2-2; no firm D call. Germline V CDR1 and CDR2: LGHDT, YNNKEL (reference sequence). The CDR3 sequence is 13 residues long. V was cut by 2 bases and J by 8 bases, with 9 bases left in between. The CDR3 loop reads CASSQNLEGELFF. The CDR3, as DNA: TGTGCCAGCAGCCAAAACCTAGAGGGGGAGCTGTTTTTT.

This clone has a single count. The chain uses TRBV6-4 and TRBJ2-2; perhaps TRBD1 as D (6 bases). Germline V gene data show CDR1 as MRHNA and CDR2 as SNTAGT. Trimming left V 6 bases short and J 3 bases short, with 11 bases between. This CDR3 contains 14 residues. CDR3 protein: CASRRGSYTGELFF. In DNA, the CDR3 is TGTGCCAGCAGAAGGGGGTCGTACACCGGGGAGCTGTTTTTT.

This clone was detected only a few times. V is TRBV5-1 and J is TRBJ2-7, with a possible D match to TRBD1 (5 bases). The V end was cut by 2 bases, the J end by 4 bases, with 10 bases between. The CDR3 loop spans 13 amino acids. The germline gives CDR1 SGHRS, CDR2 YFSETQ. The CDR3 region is CASSFDRKYEQYF. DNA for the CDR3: TGCGCCAGCAGCTTCGACAGAAAATACGAGCAGTACTTC.